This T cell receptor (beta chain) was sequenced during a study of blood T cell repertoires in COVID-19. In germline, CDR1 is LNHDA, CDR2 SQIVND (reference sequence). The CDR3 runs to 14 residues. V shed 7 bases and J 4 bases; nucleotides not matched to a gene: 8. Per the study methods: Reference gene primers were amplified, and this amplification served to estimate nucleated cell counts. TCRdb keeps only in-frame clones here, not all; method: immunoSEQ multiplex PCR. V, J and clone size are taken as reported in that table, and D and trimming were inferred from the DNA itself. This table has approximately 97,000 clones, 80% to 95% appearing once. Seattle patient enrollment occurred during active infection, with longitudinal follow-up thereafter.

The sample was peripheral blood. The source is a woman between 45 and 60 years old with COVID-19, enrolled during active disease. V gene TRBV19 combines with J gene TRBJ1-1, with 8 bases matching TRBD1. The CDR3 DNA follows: TGTGCCAGTAATCTCAGGGGGCTGGGCACTGAAGCTTTCTTT. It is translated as CASNLRGLGTEAFF.